This T cell receptor (beta chain) was profiled in a study of cytotoxic CD8 clonotypes in ibrutinib-treated CLL. Turning to the study itself: Sequenced samples delivered averages of around 250,000 productive templates and around 94,000 productive rearrangements. Overall study results and limits: Sample timing was unmatched between remission and later-progressing patients; lymph nodes unstudied. Patients had baseline clonality above age-matched healthy donors, and this clonality moved with circulating CD8+ T-cell counts.

On this clone: Its antigen is not identified.

This table comes from immunoSEQ multiplex PCR, and its TCRdb copy is limited to in-frame clones, with some not included. The table shows hundreds of thousands of clones, with 60% to 80% occurring only once. The V gene lost 3 bases and the J gene lost 3 bases, with 15 bases spanning the gap. This CDR3 region has 15 residues. The germline CDR1 and CDR2 sequences are LNHDA and SQIVND (reference sequence). The source of approximately 1.9 micrograms of genomic DNA for TCR beta libraries was cryopreserved PBMCs. The J gene is TRBJ2-7, the V gene TRBV19; the D gene could be TRBD1 or TRBD2 (5 bases each). The sample was PBMCs, taken after 12 months of ibrutinib treatment. The TCR originated in a human donor with chronic lymphocytic leukemia. In DNA, the CDR3 is TGTGCCAGTAGTATTGGGCAGGGCGGACTCTACGAGCAGTACTTC. Translating it yields CASSIGQGGLYEQYF.